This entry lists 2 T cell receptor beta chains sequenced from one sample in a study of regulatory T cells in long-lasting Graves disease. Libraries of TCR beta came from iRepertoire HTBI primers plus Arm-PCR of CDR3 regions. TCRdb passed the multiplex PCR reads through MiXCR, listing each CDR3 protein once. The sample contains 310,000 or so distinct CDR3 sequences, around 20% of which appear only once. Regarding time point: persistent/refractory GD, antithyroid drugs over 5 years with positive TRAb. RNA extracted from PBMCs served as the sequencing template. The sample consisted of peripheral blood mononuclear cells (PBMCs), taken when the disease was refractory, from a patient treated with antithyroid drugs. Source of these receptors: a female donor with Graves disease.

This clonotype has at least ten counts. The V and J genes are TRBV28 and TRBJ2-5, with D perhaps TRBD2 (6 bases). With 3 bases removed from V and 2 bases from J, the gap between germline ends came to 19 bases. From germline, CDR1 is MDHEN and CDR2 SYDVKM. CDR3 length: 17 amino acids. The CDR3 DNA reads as TGTGCCAGCAGTTTTTCCGGAGGGTGGTACCAGCAAGAGACCCAGTACTTC. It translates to CASSFSGGWYQQETQYF.

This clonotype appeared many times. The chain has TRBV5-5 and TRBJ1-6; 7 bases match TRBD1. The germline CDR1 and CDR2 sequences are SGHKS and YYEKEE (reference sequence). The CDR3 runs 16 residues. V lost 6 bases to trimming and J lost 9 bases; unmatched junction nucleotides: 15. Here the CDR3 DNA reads TGTGCCAGCACCCAAACCCTGGACAGGTCGGGTTCACCCCTCCACTTT. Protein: CASTQTLDRSGSPLHF.